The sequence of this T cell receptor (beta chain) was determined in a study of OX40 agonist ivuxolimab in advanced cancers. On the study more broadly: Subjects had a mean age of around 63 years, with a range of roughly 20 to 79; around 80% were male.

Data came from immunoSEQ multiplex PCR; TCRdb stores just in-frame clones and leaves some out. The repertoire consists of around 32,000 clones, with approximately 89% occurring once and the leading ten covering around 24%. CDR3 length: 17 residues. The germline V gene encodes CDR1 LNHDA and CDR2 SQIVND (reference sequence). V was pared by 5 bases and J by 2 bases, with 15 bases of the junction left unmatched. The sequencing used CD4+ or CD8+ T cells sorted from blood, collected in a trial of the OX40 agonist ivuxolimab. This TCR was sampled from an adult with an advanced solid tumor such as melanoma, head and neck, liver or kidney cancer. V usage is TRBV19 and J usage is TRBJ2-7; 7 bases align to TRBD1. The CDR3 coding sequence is TGTGCCAGTAGTCCTCGACAGGGCGGTTTAAAGGCCTACGAGCAGTACTTC. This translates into CASSPRQGGLKAYEQYF.